This T cell receptor beta chain was sequenced in a study of neurological immune-mediated disorders (dated by TCRdb to between 2019 and 2020). Describing the broader study: Of the 35 or so multiple sclerosis patients, 31 had relapsing-remitting MS and 3 had secondary progressive MS. The cohort included 60 to 75 subjects: approximately 14 with HAM/TSP, around 35 with multiple sclerosis, and roughly 20 healthy controls. Alongside PBMC samples, the set of approximately 100 TCR-beta libraries contained longitudinal samples, technical triplicates, and paired CD4+ and CD8+ T-cell subsets that had been sorted. The study compared peripheral blood TCR-beta repertoires of HTLV-I-associated myelopathy (HAM/TSP) patients, multiple sclerosis patients and healthy controls using UMI-based sequencing.

This clonotype was detected ten times or more. Its antigen specificity is not known. It has no much larger one-base neighbor in the sample; base qualities were not kept. The CDR3 contains 12 residues, cysteine and phenylalanine counted. Kept here is only the CDR3 DNA, which spans 36 bases and is read in frame from base 1. The germline V gene (reference sequence) provides CDR1 DFQATT and CDR2 SNEGSKA. V and J are trimmed by 6 bases and 4 bases, and the gene matches miss 3 bases of the junction. Study-wide conclusions, independent of this receptor: Across subjects, expanded clones never shared an identical CDR3 amino acid sequence, which suggests that the TCR-beta repertoires in every group were private. The highest TCR clonal expansion was observed in HAM/TSP patients, whereas the lowest was observed in MS patients, even when compared with healthy controls. In phylogenetic analysis, the repertoires of 18 of 34 MS patients grouped into a cluster of related CDR3 sequences, which suggests a possible signature at the repertoire level. The MS cluster showed no association with clinical or MRI features, and the authors stated that larger cohorts are needed.

Libraries from unsorted PBMCs were made from 2 million PBMCs kept in RNAlater at -80 degrees C until RNA extraction. Multiple sclerosis patients were enrolled in a US clinical protocol under which disease progression was evaluated by magnetic resonance imaging. Peripheral blood was subjected to Ficoll-Hypaque density gradient centrifugation to isolate PBMCs, which were then cryopreserved in liquid nitrogen. cDNA was synthesized by template-switch 5'RACE using a primer with a 10-nucleotide random unique molecular identifier that tagged each TCR transcript. Every sequencing run covered 15-18 subjects and yielded more than 200 million TCR-beta sequences. The RNeasy kit was used for extraction of total RNA. The KAPA Real-time Library Amplification kit was used to amplify TCR-beta VDJ regions with primers for the TCR constant region and the 5'RACE anchor. Sample indexes and Illumina adaptors were added in a first PCR, and a second PCR then increased library yield. After Ampure bead purification, the roughly 650 bp TCR product was size-selected on a 2% E-gel SizeSelection system. Before pooling, library quality was assessed on a Bioanalyzer, concentration was determined with Qubit, and library quantification was performed with the Kapa Library Quantification kit. Paired-end 2 x 150 bp sequencing of the libraries was performed on an Illumina HiSeq 2500. To increase sequence diversity, roughly 23-30% phiX was spiked into each library pool. The original pipeline was this. The quality-filtered reads were processed with the UMI-based MiGEC pipeline, whose error correction step removed more than 80% of the raw TCR sequences. VDJ genes were aligned to IMGT germline references, and clonotypes were defined by unique CDR3 amino acid sequence plus V-J genes. Clonal expansion, Shannon diversity and CDR3 relatedness were evaluated with VDJtools (CalcPairwiseDistances, ClusterSamples), while phylogenetic trees were built in CLCbio workbench. A clone was classed as expanded if it had 8 or more unique UMIs, a cutoff based on coefficient-of-variation modelling across technical triplicates. The public reads were reprocessed in TCRdb via fastp at Q25 and MiXCR, keeping in-frame beta chains. Rows with one shared CDR3 protein collapse into an entry with the most common genes and DNA. The V and J calls and clone size come from TCRdb's table, not from the authors' own analysis. The table for this sample lists roughly 74,000 distinct CDR3 sequences; roughly 5% of them were counted only once. The top ten constitute around 6.8% of the sample.

This clonotype originated in a man between 18 and 35 years old with multiple sclerosis. The sequenced sample consisted of PBMCs. The rearrangement joined TRBV20-1 to TRBJ2-1, and TRBD2 aligns with 7 junction nucleotides. CDR3 region: CSARAGYNEQFF. The DNA sequence is given as TGCAGTGCGCGAGCGGGGTACAATGAGCAGTTCTTC.